The 16 T cell receptor beta chains below all came from one sample that was sequenced in a study of T cell changes during pregnancy in multiple sclerosis. Method: immunoSEQ multiplex PCR; TCRdb's copy keeps in-frame clones and lacks some. The profile shows around 68,000 clones, 90% of them singletons. The material was peripheral blood, obtained in the third trimester of pregnancy. The receptors originated from a female donor with multiple sclerosis, enrolled in a pregnancy study.

J is TRBJ1-2 and V is TRBV7-2, with TRBD1 matching over 9 bases. V trimming: 5 bases; J trimming: 4 bases; junction bases outside the gene matches: 8. CDR3 length equals 15 residues. The germline CDR1 and CDR2 sequences are SGHTA and FQGNSA. CDR3 residues: CASSPRTGAGYGYTF. Written as DNA, the CDR3 is TGTGCCAGCAGCCCCAGGACAGGGGCTGGCTATGGCTACACCTTC.

This clone was recorded only once. The chain recombines TRBV10-2 with TRBJ2-7; 7 nucleotides align to TRBD1. Germline CDR1 and CDR2: WSHSY and SAAADI. J was trimmed by 5 bases and V by 6 bases; bases with no gene match: 7. The CDR3 is 13 amino acids. CDR3 in amino acids: CASRQTGLDEQYF. DNA of the CDR3: TGCGCCAGCAGACAGACAGGGCTGGACGAGCAGTACTTC.

This clone showed up just a few times. V usage is TRBV30 and J usage is TRBJ2-7, with TRBD2 matching 8 bases. Per the germline V gene, CDR1 is GTSNPN and CDR2 is SVGIG (reference sequence). The CDR3 runs to 13 residues. V lost 7 bases to trimming and J lost 6 bases; unmatched junction nucleotides: 11. CDR3 nucleotide sequence: TGTGCCTTGGACCGGGAGGGCTACAGCGAGCAGTACTTC. Translation gives CALDREGYSEQYF. The full variable domain, its missing parts supplied by reference TRBV30 and TRBJ2-7, is SQTIHQWPATLVQPVGSPLSLECTVEGTSNPNLYWYRQAAGRGLQLLFYSVGIGQISSEVPQNLSASRPQDRQFILSSKKLLLSDSGFYLCALDREGYSEQYFGPGTRLTVT.

This sequence joins TRBV30 and TRBJ1-1; TRBD1 matches 12 bases. J was trimmed by 4 bases and V by 8 bases; bases with no gene match: 2. Germline V gives CDR1 GTSNPN, CDR2 SVGIG (reference sequence). The CDR3 is 12 residues long. CDR3 nucleotides: TGTGCCGGGACAGGGGGCGGCACTGAAGCTTTCTTT. It is translated as CAGTGGGTEAFF.

The CDR3 bases are TGTGCCAGCAGCTTAACTTGGGAAAAACTGTTTTTT. As protein: CASSLTWEKLFF. The rearrangement joins TRBV7-9 to TRBJ1-4; the D is unclear. The CDR3 covers 12 residues. From germline, CDR1 is SEHNR and CDR2 FQNEAQ (reference sequence). Trimming took off 2 bases at V and 8 bases at J, with 6 bases between the two ends.

The chain is built from TRBV2 and TRBJ2-1; 7 bases match TRBD1. V was clipped by 6 bases and J by 5 bases; unmatched bases: 13. The CDR3 extends over 16 amino acids. Germline CDR1 reads SNHLY; CDR2 reads FYNNEI. CDR3 amino acids: CASSGEGGEVNNEQFF. The CDR3 bases are TGTGCCAGCAGCGGAGAAGGGGGCGAAGTCAACAATGAGCAGTTCTTC.

The V and J genes are TRBV5-1 and TRBJ2-1; D possibly corresponds to TRBD1 (5 bases). Trimming left V 1 base short and J 5 bases short, with 10 bases between. The CDR3 is made up of 14 amino acids. Germline V gene data show CDR1 as SGHRS and CDR2 as YFSETQ. CDR3 residues: CASSLNRMNNEQFF. The CDR3 bases are TGCGCCAGCAGCTTGAACAGGATGAACAATGAGCAGTTCTTC.

This chain links TRBV14 with TRBJ1-2; D not resolved. The germline gives CDR1 SGHDN, CDR2 FVKESK. Trimming removed 1 base from V and 8 bases from J, with 14 bases in between. The CDR3 has 14 residues. The CDR3 DNA reads TGTGCCAGCAGCCAAGGGGCCCTTTCCCTAGGCTACACCTTC. Encoded protein: CASSQGALSLGYTF. Together with reference TRBV14 and TRBJ1-2, the CDR3 gives the full variable domain: EAGVTQFPSHSVIEKGQTVTLRCDPISGHDNLYWYRRVMGKEIKFLLHFVKESKQDESGMPNNRFLAERTGGTYSTLKVQPAELEDSGVYFCASSQGALSLGYTFGSGTRLTVV.

This chain links TRBV5-1 with TRBJ1-2, with TRBD1 identical over 9 bases. Germline V gene data show CDR1 as SGHRS and CDR2 as YFSETQ. Germline trimming cut 3 bases from V and 6 bases from J; bases unmatched to any gene: 3. CDR3 length: 13 residues. CDR3 loop: CASSWTGENGYTF. CDR3 nucleotides: TGCGCCAGCAGCTGGACAGGGGAAAATGGCTACACCTTC. The whole variable domain, remainder taken from reference TRBV5-1 and TRBJ1-2, is KAGVTQTPRYLIKTRGQQVTLSCSPISGHRSVSWYQQTPGQGLQFLFEYFSETQRNKGNFPGRFSGRQFSNSRSEMNVSTLELGDSALYLCASSWTGENGYTFGSGTRLTVV.

V usage is TRBV6-9 and J usage is TRBJ1-4; 9 bases are a match to TRBD1. Germline V CDR1 and CDR2: MNHGY, SVAAGI. The CDR3 is made up of 15 amino acids. V gave up 2 bases and J gave up 7 bases; unmatched junction bases: 5. CDR3 loop: CASSYPDRGGEKLFF. DNA of the CDR3: TGTGCCAGCAGTTATCCGGACAGGGGAGGTGAAAAACTGTTTTTT.

The genes are TRBV4-2 and TRBJ2-3; 11 nucleotides match TRBD2. The CDR3 runs 18 residues. The germline gives CDR1 LGHNA, CDR2 YNFKEQ. V gave up 0 bases and J gave up 0 bases; unmatched junction bases: 5. CDR3 DNA: TGTGCCAGCAGCCAAGATCCACTAGCGGGGGCAAGCACAGATACGCAGTATTTT. Its protein product is CASSQDPLAGASTDTQYF.

This chain links TRBV6-6 with TRBJ1-3; 9 positions match TRBD1. There are 14 residues in the CDR3. The ends lost 6 bases at V and 4 bases at J; junction bases unmatched: 4. In germline, CDR1 is MNHNY, CDR2 SVGAGI (reference sequence). The CDR3 region is CASSGTGLGNTIYF. The DNA for the CDR3 is TGTGCCAGCAGCGGGACAGGGTTGGGAAACACCATATATTTT.

V is TRBV6-1 and J is TRBJ1-5; unclear D gene. CDR1 is MNHNS, CDR2 SASEGT, per germline. Trimming stripped 7 bases from V and 1 base from J, with 8 bases between. CDR3 size: 13 residues. The CDR3 DNA reads TGTGCCAGCAACACACAGAGCAATCAGCCCCAGCATTTT. It is translated as CASNTQSNQPQHF.

The rearrangement joins TRBV23-1 to TRBJ2-3, with TRBD2 identical over 9 bases. TRBV23-1 is placed among ORFs of uncertain function. With V trimmed by 5 bases and J by 2 bases, 8 bases remained unmatched. This CDR3 comprises 16 residues. The DNA for the CDR3 is TGCGCCAGCAGTTACCCTCTAGCGGGGTTCACAGATACGCAGTATTTT. Translation: CASSYPLAGFTDTQYF.

This sequence joins TRBV25-1 and TRBJ1-2; tentatively, D is TRBD1 (6 bases). Germline V CDR1 and CDR2: MGHDK, SYGVNS. V gave up 3 bases and J gave up 3 bases, with 11 bases separating them. CDR3 length equals 14 residues. The CDR3 region has the DNA TGTGCCAGCAGTGACGGGGGGCGCCACTATGGCTACACCTTC. This translates into CASSDGGRHYGYTF.

The rearrangement links TRBV5-1 to TRBJ1-1, with a weak D call TRBD1 (5 bases). Trimming removed 2 bases at V and 7 bases at J, with 9 bases between. The CDR3 has 12 amino acids. Per the germline V gene, CDR1 is SGHRS and CDR2 is YFSETQ. In DNA, the CDR3 is TGCGCCAGCAGCTTTGGGGCTGATGAAGCTTTCTTT. Residues: CASSFGADEAFF.